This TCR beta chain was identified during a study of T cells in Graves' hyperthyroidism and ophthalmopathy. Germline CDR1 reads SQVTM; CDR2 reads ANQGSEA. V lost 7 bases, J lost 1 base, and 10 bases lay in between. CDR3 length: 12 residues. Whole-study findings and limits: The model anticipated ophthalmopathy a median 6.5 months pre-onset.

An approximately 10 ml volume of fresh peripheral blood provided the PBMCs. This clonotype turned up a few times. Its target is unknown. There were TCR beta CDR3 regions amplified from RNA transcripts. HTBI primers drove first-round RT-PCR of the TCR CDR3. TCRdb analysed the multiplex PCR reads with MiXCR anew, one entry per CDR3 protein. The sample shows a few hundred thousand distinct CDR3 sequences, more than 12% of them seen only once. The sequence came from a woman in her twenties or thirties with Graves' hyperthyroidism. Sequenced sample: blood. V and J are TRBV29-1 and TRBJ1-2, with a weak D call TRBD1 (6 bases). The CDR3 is CSAGAGNYGYTF. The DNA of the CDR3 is TGCAGCGCAGGGGCCGGTAACTATGGCTACACCTTC.